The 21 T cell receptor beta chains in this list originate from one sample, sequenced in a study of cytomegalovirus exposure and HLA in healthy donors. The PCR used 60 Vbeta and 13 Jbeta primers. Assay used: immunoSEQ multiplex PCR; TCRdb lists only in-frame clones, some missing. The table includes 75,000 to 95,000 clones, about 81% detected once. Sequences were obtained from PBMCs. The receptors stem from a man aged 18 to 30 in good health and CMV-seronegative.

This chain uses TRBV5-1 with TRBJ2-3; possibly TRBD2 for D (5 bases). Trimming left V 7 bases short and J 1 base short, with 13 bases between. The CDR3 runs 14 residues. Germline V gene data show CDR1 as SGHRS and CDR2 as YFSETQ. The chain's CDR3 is CASSRGGRTDTQYF. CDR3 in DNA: TGCGCCAGCTCTCGAGGCGGGCGCACAGATACGCAGTATTTT.

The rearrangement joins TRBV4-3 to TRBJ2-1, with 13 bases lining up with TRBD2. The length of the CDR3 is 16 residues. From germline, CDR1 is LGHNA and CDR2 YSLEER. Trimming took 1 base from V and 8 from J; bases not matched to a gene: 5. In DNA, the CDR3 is TGCGCCAGCAGCCAAGCCAGGACTAGCGGGAGCTATGAGCAGTTCTTC. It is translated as CASSQARTSGSYEQFF.

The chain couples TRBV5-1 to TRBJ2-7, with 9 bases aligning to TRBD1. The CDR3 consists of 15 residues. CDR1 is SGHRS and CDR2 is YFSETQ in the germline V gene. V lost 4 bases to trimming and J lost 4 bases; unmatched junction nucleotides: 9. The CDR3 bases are TGCGCCAGCAGCGGGTGGACAGGGGTCGTATACGAGCAGTACTTC. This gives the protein CASSGWTGVVYEQYF.

The CDR3 loop is CASSESGGGNQPQHF. The CDR3 bases are TGTGCCAGCAGTGAATCGGGTGGTGGCAATCAGCCCCAGCATTTT. This sequence joins TRBV6-4 and TRBJ1-5; D gene ambiguous. The CDR3 loop spans 15 amino acids. Germline lookup yields CDR1 MRHNA and CDR2 SNTAGT. Trimming removed 3 bases at V and 2 bases at J, with 11 bases between.

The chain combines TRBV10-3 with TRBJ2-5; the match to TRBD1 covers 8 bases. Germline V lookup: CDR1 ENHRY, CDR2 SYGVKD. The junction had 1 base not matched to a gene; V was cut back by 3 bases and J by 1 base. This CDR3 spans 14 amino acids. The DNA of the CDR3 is TGTGCCATCAGTGAAGGGACAGGCCAAGAGACCCAGTACTTC. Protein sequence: CAISEGTGQETQYF.

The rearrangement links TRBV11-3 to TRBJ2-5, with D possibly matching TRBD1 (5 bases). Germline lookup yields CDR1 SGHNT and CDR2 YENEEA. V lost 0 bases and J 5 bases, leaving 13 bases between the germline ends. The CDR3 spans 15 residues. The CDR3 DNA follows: TGTGCCAGCAGCTTAGATGGTACAGGCCAGGAGACCCAGTACTTC. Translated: CASSLDGTGQETQYF.

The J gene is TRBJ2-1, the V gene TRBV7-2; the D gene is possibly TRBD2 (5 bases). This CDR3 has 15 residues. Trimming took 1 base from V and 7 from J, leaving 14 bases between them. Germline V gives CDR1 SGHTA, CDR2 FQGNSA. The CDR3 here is CASSLVQTSGNEQFF. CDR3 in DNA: TGTGCCAGCAGCTTAGTCCAGACCTCGGGGAATGAGCAGTTCTTC.

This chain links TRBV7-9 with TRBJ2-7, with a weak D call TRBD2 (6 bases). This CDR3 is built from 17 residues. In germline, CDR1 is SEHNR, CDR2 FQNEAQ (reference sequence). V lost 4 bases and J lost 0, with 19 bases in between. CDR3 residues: CASSSPGTEGPSYEQYF. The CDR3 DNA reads TGTGCCAGCAGCTCACCAGGGACGGAGGGACCCTCCTACGAGCAGTACTTC.

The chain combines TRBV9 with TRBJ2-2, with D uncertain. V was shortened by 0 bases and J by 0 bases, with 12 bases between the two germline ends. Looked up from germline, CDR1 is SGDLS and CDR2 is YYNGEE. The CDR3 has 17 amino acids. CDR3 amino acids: CASSVGGRRPNTGELFF. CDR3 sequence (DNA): TGTGCCAGCAGCGTAGGAGGTAGAAGACCGAACACCGGGGAGCTGTTTTTT.

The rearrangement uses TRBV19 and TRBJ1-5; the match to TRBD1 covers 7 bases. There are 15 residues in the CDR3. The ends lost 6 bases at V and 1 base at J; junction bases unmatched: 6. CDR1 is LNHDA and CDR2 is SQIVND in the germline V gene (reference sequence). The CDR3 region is CASSTTGSSNQPQHF. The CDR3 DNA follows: TGTGCCAGTAGCACGACAGGGTCAAGCAATCAGCCCCAGCATTTT.

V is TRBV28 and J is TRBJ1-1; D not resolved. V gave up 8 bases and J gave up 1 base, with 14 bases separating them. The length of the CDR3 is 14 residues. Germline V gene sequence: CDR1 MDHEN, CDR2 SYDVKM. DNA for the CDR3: TGTGCCAGCTCAGTTTATGGAGGGAACACTGAAGCTTTCTTT. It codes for CASSVYGGNTEAFF.

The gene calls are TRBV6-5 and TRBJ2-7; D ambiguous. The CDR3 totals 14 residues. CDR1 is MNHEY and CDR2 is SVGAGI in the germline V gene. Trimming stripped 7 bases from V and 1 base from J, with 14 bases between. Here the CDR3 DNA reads TGTGCCAGCACCATGCTCCTGCAGTCCTACGAGCAGTACTTC. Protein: CASTMLLQSYEQYF.

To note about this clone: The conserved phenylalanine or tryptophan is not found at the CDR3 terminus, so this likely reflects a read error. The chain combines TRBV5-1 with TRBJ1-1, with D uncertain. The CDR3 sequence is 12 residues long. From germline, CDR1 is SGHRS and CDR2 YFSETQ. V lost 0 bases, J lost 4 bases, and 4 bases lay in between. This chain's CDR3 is CASSLGSTEAFV. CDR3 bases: TGCGCCAGCAGCTTGGGGAGCACTGAAGCTTTCGTT.

As DNA, the CDR3 is TGTGCCAGCAGTGAAGATCTCGGACGGGACAGTCCTTCCTACGAGCAGTACTTC. It specifies CASSEDLGRDSPSYEQYF. This chain connects TRBV6-1 to TRBJ2-7, with 7 positions matching TRBD1. V was clipped by 1 base and J by 1 base; unmatched bases: 13. The V gene's germline CDR1 is MNHNS and CDR2 SASEGT. The CDR3 runs 18 residues.

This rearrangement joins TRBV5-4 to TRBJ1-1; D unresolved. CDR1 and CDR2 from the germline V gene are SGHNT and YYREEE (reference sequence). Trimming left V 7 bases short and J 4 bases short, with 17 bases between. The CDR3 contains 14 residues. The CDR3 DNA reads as TGTGCCAGCGGTCGGGGTCCAGTCGCCACTGAAGCTTTCTTT. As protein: CASGRGPVATEAFF.

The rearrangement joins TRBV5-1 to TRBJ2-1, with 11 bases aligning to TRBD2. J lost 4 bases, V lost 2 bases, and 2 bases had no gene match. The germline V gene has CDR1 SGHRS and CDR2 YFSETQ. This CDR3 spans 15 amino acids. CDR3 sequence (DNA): TGCGCCAGCAGCTTCGGGACTAGCGGATACAATGAGCAGTTCTTC. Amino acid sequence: CASSFGTSGYNEQFF. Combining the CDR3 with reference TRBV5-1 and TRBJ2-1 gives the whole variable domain KAGVTQTPRYLIKTRGQQVTLSCSPISGHRSVSWYQQTPGQGLQFLFEYFSETQRNKGNFPGRFSGRQFSNSRSEMNVSTLELGDSALYLCASSFGTSGYNEQFFGPGTRLTVL.

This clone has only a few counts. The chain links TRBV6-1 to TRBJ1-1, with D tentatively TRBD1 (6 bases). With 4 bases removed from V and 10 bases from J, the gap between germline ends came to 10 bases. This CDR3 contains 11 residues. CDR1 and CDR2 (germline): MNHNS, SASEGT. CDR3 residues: CASSAARGAFF. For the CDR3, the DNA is TGTGCCAGCAGTGCCGCCAGGGGAGCTTTCTTT.

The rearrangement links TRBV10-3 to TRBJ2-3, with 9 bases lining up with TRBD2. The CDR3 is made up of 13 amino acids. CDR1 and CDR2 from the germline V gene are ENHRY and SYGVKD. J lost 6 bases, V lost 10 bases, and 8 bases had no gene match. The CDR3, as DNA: TGTGCCACCGCTAGCGGGATGCCGGATACGCAGTATTTT. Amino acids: CATASGMPDTQYF.

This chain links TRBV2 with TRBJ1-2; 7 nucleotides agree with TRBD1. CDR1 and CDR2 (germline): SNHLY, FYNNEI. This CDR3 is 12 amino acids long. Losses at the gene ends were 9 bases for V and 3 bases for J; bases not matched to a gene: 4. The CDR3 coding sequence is TGTGCCAGACGAACAGGGGACTATGGCTACACCTTC. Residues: CARRTGDYGYTF.

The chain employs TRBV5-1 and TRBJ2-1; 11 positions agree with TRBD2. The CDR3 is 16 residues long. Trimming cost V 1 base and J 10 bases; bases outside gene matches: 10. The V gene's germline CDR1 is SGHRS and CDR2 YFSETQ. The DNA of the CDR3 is TGCGCCAGCAGCTTGCGGGGCGGTAGCGGGAGGGAAGAGCAGTTCTTC. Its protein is CASSLRGGSGREEQFF.

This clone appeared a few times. The CDR3 loop reads CASSSQTGTGYNEQFF. The CDR3 DNA sequence: TGTGCCAGCAGCTCCCAAACGGGGACTGGGTACAATGAGCAGTTCTTC. The rearrangement links TRBV11-2 to TRBJ2-1; D is possibly TRBD2 (6 bases). The germline V gene has CDR1 SGHAT and CDR2 FQNNGV. The V and J ends lost 4 bases and 4 bases respectively, with 17 bases between them. The CDR3 loop spans 16 amino acids. Full variable domain (remainder filled in from reference TRBV11-2 and TRBJ2-1): EAGVAQSPRYKIIEKRQSVAFWCNPISGHATLYWYQQILGQGPKLLIQFQNNGVVDDSQLPKDRFSAERLKGVDSTLKIQPAKLEDSAVYLCASSSQTGTGYNEQFFGPGTRLTVL.